A selection of T cell receptor beta chains follows, all from one sample in a study of monozygotic twins with cystic fibrosis. Some clones are missing from TCRdb's copy, which holds only in-frame ones; the method was immunoSEQ multiplex PCR. The sample shows around 17,000 clones, 90% to 97% of them seen only once. What was sequenced was blood. These receptors were taken from a girl aged 2 to 9 with cystic fibrosis. Each CDR3 is given with its conserved first and last residue. D genes are given only for firm matches. Where a row states a size, it is once, few, many or the class of an expanded clone; other rows omit it.

13,NA,TRBV28,TRBD1,TRBJ1-1,TGTGCCAGCAGCCCCGGACAGGGTACTGAAGCTTTCTTT,CASSPGQGTEAFF
14,NA,TRBV14,NA,TRBJ1-3,TGTGCCAGCAGACTTGGCGCTGGGGGAAACACCATATATTTT,CASRLGAGGNTIYF
15,NA,TRBV6-5,NA,TRBJ1-1,TGTGCCAGCAGTTACTCCCACACCTTGAACACTGAAGCTTTCTTT,CASSYSHTLNTEAFF
15,NA,TRBV7-2,TRBD1,TRBJ2-7,TGTGCCAGCAGCTTAGTGGGACAGGGTTCCTACGAGCAGTACTTC,CASSLVGQGSYEQYF
17,NA,TRBV7-9,TRBD2,TRBJ2-5,TGTGCCAGCAGCTTGCTGACTAGCGGGGGGATCCAAGAGACCCAGTACTTC,CASSLLTSGGIQETQYF
14,NA,TRBV7-2,NA,TRBJ1-1,TGTGCCAGCAGCTCCTCCGACAGGACCACTGAAGCTTTCTTT,CASSSSDRTTEAFF
15,NA,TRBV5-6,NA,TRBJ2-7,TGTGCCAGCAACCACGTGGAGCGGGGACACTACGAGCAGTACTTC,CASNHVERGHYEQYF
15,NA,TRBV2,NA,TRBJ2-2,TGTGCCAGCTCTCGAGATCGGCAGTCAACCGGGGAGCTGTTTTTT,CASSRDRQSTGELFF
14,NA,TRBV27,NA,TRBJ2-7,TGTGCCAGCAGTAAAGGGGGTGTACCCTACGAGCAGTACTTC,CASSKGGVPYEQYF
15,once,TRBV6-1,TRBD2,TRBJ2-1,TGTGCCAGCAGATTAGCGGGGAGCTCCTACAATGAGCAGTTCTTC,CASRLAGSSYNEQFF
15,NA,TRBV7-2,NA,TRBJ1-2,TGTGCCAGCAGCTTATCAGGGGCCAGGAACTATGGCTACACCTTC,CASSLSGARNYGYTF
14,few,TRBV7-6,NA,TRBJ2-7,TGTGCCAGCAGCTTAGTGGGGGGGCACGACGAGCAGTACTTC,CASSLVGGHDEQYF
13,NA,TRBV29-1,NA,TRBJ1-1,TGCAGCGTTGAGGTTGTACGCGAAACTGAAGCTTTCTTT,CSVEVVRETEAFF
15,NA,TRBV4-3,TRBD1,TRBJ2-3,TGCGCCAGCAGCCAAAACTACAGGGGTACAGATACGCAGTATTTT,CASSQNYRGTDTQYF
15,NA,TRBV28,NA,TRBJ1-1,TGTGCCAGCAGCCCGCCCCCGACCGTGAACACTGAAGCTTTCTTT,CASSPPPTVNTEAFF
15,NA,TRBV18,TRBD2,TRBJ2-5,TGTGCCAGCTCACCACCGTTGGCGGGAGAAGAGACCCAGTACTTC,CASSPPLAGEETQYF
13,NA,TRBV7-9,NA,TRBJ2-7,TGTGCCAGCAGATCAAGGAATTCCTACGAGCAGTACTTC,CASRSRNSYEQYF
16,NA,TRBV7-6,TRBD1,TRBJ2-1,TGTGCCAGCAGCCGTGGGTTGCAGGGGGCCGGGGATGAGCAGTTCTTC,CASSRGLQGAGDEQFF
13,NA,TRBV2,NA,TRBJ1-1,TGTGCCAGCAGGTGGGGGGGTAGGACTGAAGCTTTCTTT,CASRWGGRTEAFF
15,NA,TRBV7-9,NA,TRBJ1-1,TGTGCCAGCAGTTCAAGGGGGGGTACGGTCACTGAAGCTTTCTTT,CASSSRGGTVTEAFF
13,NA,TRBV19,NA,TRBJ1-1,TGTGCCAGTAGTATGGGTTGGAACACTGAAGCTTTCTTT,CASSMGWNTEAFF
14,NA,TRBV28,NA,TRBJ2-2,TGTGCCAGCAGCCTTCTGGGGGGAACCGGGGAGCTGTTTTTT,CASSLLGGTGELFF
15,NA,TRBV9,TRBD2,TRBJ2-2,TGTGCCAGCAGCACCCGCGGGGGGGCTAACGGGGAGCTGTTTTTT,CASSTRGGANGELFF
15,NA,TRBV6-5,NA,TRBJ1-6,TGTGCCAGCAGTCAGAGGGGACACATTAATTCACCCCTCCACTTT,CASSQRGHINSPLHF
17,once,TRBV5-4,TRBD2,TRBJ2-7,TGTGCCAGCAGTAAGGGACTAGCGGGGGCCACAACCTACGAGCAGTACTTC,CASSKGLAGATTYEQYF
11,NA,TRBV5-4,NA,TRBJ2-3,TGTGCCAGCACCCGCACAGATACGCAGTATTTT,CASTRTDTQYF
14,NA,TRBV28,NA,TRBJ1-1,TGTGCCAGCAGTCCGATGGGGGAAAACACTGAAGCTTTCTTT,CASSPMGENTEAFF
17,NA,TRBV11-2,TRBD1,TRBJ2-7,TGTGCCAGCAGCTTAGTGGGACAGGGGGCCCTTTTTTACGAGCAGTACTTC,CASSLVGQGALFYEQYF
16,NA,TRBV4-3,TRBD2,TRBJ2-1,TGCGCCAGCAGCCGCACCGGGACTAGCGGGGACAATGAGCAGTTCTTC,CASSRTGTSGDNEQFF
14,once,TRBV4-3,TRBD1,TRBJ2-7,TGCGCCAGCAGCCCCTGGGACAGTTCAGGCGAGCAGTACTTC,CASSPWDSSGEQYF
15,NA,TRBV19,TRBD1,TRBJ2-7,TGTGCCAGTAGTCATACAGGGACAGGAGATTACGAGCAGTACTTC,CASSHTGTGDYEQYF
12,NA,TRBV6-6,NA,TRBJ1-1,TGTGCCAGCACGGTCCAACTTACTGAAGCTTTCTTT,CASTVQLTEAFF
19,NA,TRBV4-3,NA,TRBJ2-7,TGCGCCAGCAGCCAAGACACCAGTCCCGGGACGGGCTACTCCTACGAGCAGTACTTC,CASSQDTSPGTGYSYEQYF
17,NA,TRBV2,TRBD1,TRBJ1-5,TGTGCCAGCAGTTCCAGGGGGGGGCAGGCGGGCAATCAGCCCCAGCATTTT,CASSSRGGQAGNQPQHF
14,NA,TRBV4-1,NA,TRBJ2-7,TGCGCCAGCAGCCAAGGGGCGAACCCCTACGAGCAGTACTTC,CASSQGANPYEQYF
14,once,TRBV5-1,NA,TRBJ1-1,TGCGCCAGCAGCTTGTACGCTATGAACACTGAAGCTTTCTTT,CASSLYAMNTEAFF
15,NA,TRBV7-8,NA,TRBJ2-2,TGTGCCAGCAGCCCGGCGGGACTCCTACACCGGGGAGCTGTTTTT,CASSPAGLLHRGAVF
15,NA,TRBV6-6,TRBD1,TRBJ1-5,TGTGCCAGCAGTTACGGCAGGGGGGGTAATCAGCCCCAGCATTTT,CASSYGRGGNQPQHF
15,NA,TRBV7-7,TRBD1,TRBJ2-5,TGTGCTAGCAGCCGACGGGACAGGGTAGGGGAGACCCAGTACTTC,CASSRRDRVGETQYF
15,NA,TRBV7-9,TRBD1,TRBJ2-2,TGTGCCAGCAGCCATTGGACAGGGGCCCCCGGGGAGCTGTTTTTT,CASSHWTGAPGELFF
15,NA,TRBV4-3,NA,TRBJ2-1,TGCGCCAGCAGCCAAGAATGGAGTCGGAAGGGCCGACTATTCTTC,CASSQEWSRKGRLFF
15,NA,TRBV6-5,NA,TRBJ1-1,TGTGCCAGCAGTTACTCCTCCGGGCCGAACACTGAAGCTTTCTTT,CASSYSSGPNTEAFF
17,once,TRBV9,NA,TRBJ1-2,TGTGCCAGCAGCACCAAAGGGGGAGCAGGGGATAACTATGGCTACACCTTC,CASSTKGGAGDNYGYTF
13,NA,TRBV14,NA,TRBJ1-1,TGTGCCAGCAGCCCCATAATGAACACTGAAGCTTTCTTT,CASSPIMNTEAFF
12,NA,TRBV27,NA,TRBJ2-5,TGTGCCAGCAGCCCGCTAGGGGGGACCCAGTACTTC,CASSPLGGTQYF
11,NA,TRBV20-1,NA,TRBJ1-4,TGCAGTGCTCTCCCCTCGGAAAGGCTGTTTTTT,CSALPSERLFF
15,once,TRBV19,TRBD2,TRBJ2-5,TGTGCCAGTAGTATGGTAGCGGGGGACCAAGAGACCCAGTACTTC,CASSMVAGDQETQYF
16,once,TRBV7-2,TRBD2,TRBJ2-5,TGTGCCAGCAGCTCCGGGAAGACTAGCGGTCAAGAGACCCAGTACTTC,CASSSGKTSGQETQYF
14,NA,TRBV27,TRBD1,TRBJ1-5,TGTGCCAGCAGTCCGGGACAGGGTATTCCAGCCCAGCATTTT,CASSPGQGIPAQHF
12,NA,TRBV7-2,TRBD2,TRBJ2-3,TGTGCCAGCAGCCGCGGACTAGTTAGGTGGTATTTT,CASSRGLVRWYF
14,NA,TRBV6-6,NA,TRBJ2-7,TGTGCCAGCAGACCACGGGGTGACTCCTACGAGCAGTACTTC,CASRPRGDSYEQYF
12,NA,TRBV30,NA,TRBJ1-1,TGTGCCTGGACGAGTCTGAACACTGAAGCTTTCTTT,CAWTSLNTEAFF